This is a list of T cell receptor beta chains from one sample in a study of T cell repertoires in cytomegalovirus infection. Antigens for these TCRs are unknown. TCRdb used MiXCR to reprocess the reads, holding one entry per CDR3 protein. The sample has more than 85,000 distinct CDR3 sequences, about 30% seen once. The sample here was CD8+ T cells from cultured PBMCs, taken from culture after CMV antigen stimulation. Receptor source: a human donor in good health (CMV status not recorded). Some clones in this sample may be carry-over from other donors' samples. The CDR3 runs from the conserved cysteine through the conserved F or W. The D gene is left open where the match is weak. Clone size is shown for a subset of rows, as once, few, many or a class of expanded clone.

j_gene: TRBJ2-7; v_gene: TRBV7-9; d_gene: NA; abundance: NA; CDR3nt: TGTGCCAGCAGCTTAGTCAGGGACCACGAGCAGTACTTC; CDR3aa: CASSLVRDHEQYF
j_gene: TRBJ1-3; v_gene: TRBV12-3/TRBV12-4; d_gene: NA; abundance: many; CDR3nt: TGTGCCAGCAGGACAAGGGACGGTGGAAACACCATATATTTT; CDR3aa: CASRTRDGGNTIYF
j_gene: TRBJ1-5; v_gene: TRBV20-1; d_gene: NA; abundance: NA; CDR3nt: TGCAGTGCTAGGGAAGGACCAAGGGGACTTAGCAATCAGCCCCAGCATTTT; CDR3aa: CSAREGPRGLSNQPQHF
j_gene: TRBJ2-6; v_gene: TRBV7-6; d_gene: TRBD1; abundance: once; CDR3nt: TGTGCCAGCAGCTTACAGGGGGCGGACTCTGGGGCCAACGTCCTGACTTTC; CDR3aa: CASSLQGADSGANVLTF
j_gene: TRBJ2-7; v_gene: TRBV6-1; d_gene: NA; abundance: few; CDR3nt: TGTGCCAGCAGTGAACAAACAGGGGTCAGGGACTTCTACGAGCAGTACTTC; CDR3aa: CASSEQTGVRDFYEQYF
j_gene: TRBJ1-2; v_gene: TRBV7-6; d_gene: NA; abundance: NA; CDR3nt: TGTGCCAGCAGCTTAGAGGCAGGAGAGAGGGGCTACACCTTC; CDR3aa: CASSLEAGERGYTF
j_gene: TRBJ1-2; v_gene: TRBV6-5; d_gene: NA; abundance: few; CDR3nt: TGTGCCAGCAGTTTCGGACACAGCTATGGCTACACCTTC; CDR3aa: CASSFGHSYGYTF
j_gene: TRBJ1-1; v_gene: TRBV12-3/TRBV12-4; d_gene: NA; abundance: NA; CDR3nt: TGTGCCAGCAGGCGGGGGGTTATGAACACTGAAGCTTTCTTT; CDR3aa: CASRRGVMNTEAFF
j_gene: TRBJ1-1; v_gene: TRBV12-3/TRBV12-4; d_gene: TRBD1; abundance: few; CDR3nt: TGTGCCAGCAGTTTTGCAGGGGGATCTGAAGCTTTCTTT; CDR3aa: CASSFAGGSEAFF
j_gene: TRBJ2-2; v_gene: TRBV5-1; d_gene: TRBD2; abundance: NA; CDR3nt: TGCGCCAGCAGCTTCCCGGCTAGCGGGGACACCGGGGAGCTGTTTTTT; CDR3aa: CASSFPASGDTGELFF
j_gene: TRBJ2-7; v_gene: TRBV7-9; d_gene: NA; abundance: NA; CDR3nt: TGTGCCAGCAGCACCGCCCAAGCGGGCTACTCCTACGAGCAGTACTTC; CDR3aa: CASSTAQAGYSYEQYF
j_gene: TRBJ2-7; v_gene: TRBV12-3/TRBV12-4; d_gene: TRBD1; abundance: many; CDR3nt: TGTGCCAGCAGACTAGGGACAGGGGGTTACTACGAGCAGTACTTC; CDR3aa: CASRLGTGGYYEQYF
j_gene: TRBJ1-5; v_gene: TRBV12-3/TRBV12-4; d_gene: TRBD1; abundance: few; CDR3nt: TGTGCCAGCAGTCCCCCGGGACAGGGACCCTACTTTTCCAATCAGCCCCAGCATTTT; CDR3aa: CASSPPGQGPYFSNQPQHF
j_gene: TRBJ2-1; v_gene: TRBV5-1; d_gene: TRBD1; abundance: few; CDR3nt: TGCGCCAGCAGCTTGGGACAGGGGAACGACAATGAGCAGTTCTTC; CDR3aa: CASSLGQGNDNEQFF
j_gene: TRBJ1-6; v_gene: TRBV5-5; d_gene: TRBD1; abundance: few; CDR3nt: TGTGCCAGCAGCTGGTTCGCGGGACAGGGTTCCTATAATTCACCCCTCCACTTT; CDR3aa: CASSWFAGQGSYNSPLHF
j_gene: TRBJ2-1; v_gene: TRBV19; d_gene: TRBD2; abundance: many; CDR3nt: TGTGCCAGTAGTATTGGAGCGGGGGGCTACAATGAGCAGTTCTTC; CDR3aa: CASSIGAGGYNEQFF
j_gene: TRBJ1-4; v_gene: TRBV12-3/TRBV12-4; d_gene: NA; abundance: few; CDR3nt: TGTGCCAGCAGTTTGGGGCAGGGAACTAATGAAAAACTGTTTTTT; CDR3aa: CASSLGQGTNEKLFF
j_gene: TRBJ2-2; v_gene: TRBV7-6; d_gene: NA; abundance: NA; CDR3nt: TGTGCCAGCAGCCCGGACCTGAACACCGGGGAGCTGTTTTTT; CDR3aa: CASSPDLNTGELFF
j_gene: TRBJ1-1; v_gene: TRBV27; d_gene: NA; abundance: NA; CDR3nt: TGTGCCAGCAAGAGGAACACTGAAGCTTTCTTT; CDR3aa: CASKRNTEAFF
j_gene: TRBJ2-3; v_gene: TRBV27; d_gene: NA; abundance: NA; CDR3nt: TGTGCCAGCAGTTTATTTCTCCCCCGGATAGACACAGATACGCAGTATTTT; CDR3aa: CASSLFLPRIDTDTQYF
j_gene: TRBJ1-1; v_gene: TRBV11-2; d_gene: NA; abundance: NA; CDR3nt: TGTGCCAGCAGCTTAAACGGGTTCGGGGGTGGGATGAACACTGAAGCTTTCTTT; CDR3aa: CASSLNGFGGGMNTEAFF
j_gene: TRBJ1-1; v_gene: TRBV5-1; d_gene: TRBD1; abundance: once; CDR3nt: TGCGCCAGCAGCACGACAGGGGCTGAAGCTTTCTTT; CDR3aa: CASSTTGAEAFF
j_gene: TRBJ2-5; v_gene: TRBV24-1; d_gene: TRBD1; abundance: NA; CDR3nt: TGTGCCACCAGTGAACAGGGGGCAACCCCCCAGTACTTC; CDR3aa: CATSEQGATPQYF
j_gene: TRBJ2-3; v_gene: TRBV6-5; d_gene: NA; abundance: NA; CDR3nt: TGTGCCAGCAGTTACGGGACGGGTCGGGGAGTCGCAGATACGCAGTATTTT; CDR3aa: CASSYGTGRGVADTQYF
j_gene: TRBJ1-2; v_gene: TRBV2; d_gene: NA; abundance: NA; CDR3nt: TGTGCCAGCCTGAGGGGGAGGGTTTCTAACTATGGCTACACCTTC; CDR3aa: CASLRGRVSNYGYTF
j_gene: TRBJ1-6; v_gene: TRBV6-6; d_gene: NA; abundance: NA; CDR3nt: TGTGCCAGCAGGGATAATTCACCCCTCCACTTT; CDR3aa: CASRDNSPLHF
j_gene: TRBJ2-3; v_gene: TRBV7-9; d_gene: NA; abundance: NA; CDR3nt: TGTGCCAGCAGCCGTCCGGACCGAGGGACAGATACGCAGTATTTT; CDR3aa: CASSRPDRGTDTQYF
j_gene: TRBJ1-1; v_gene: TRBV6-2/TRBV6-3; d_gene: NA; abundance: NA; CDR3nt: TGTGCCAGCAGTTACGGGGGCACTGAAGCTTTCTTT; CDR3aa: CASSYGGTEAFF
j_gene: TRBJ2-1; v_gene: TRBV19; d_gene: NA; abundance: NA; CDR3nt: TGTGCCAGTAGTATGAGGGGGGGGGCCACGAATGAGCAGTTCTTC; CDR3aa: CASSMRGGATNEQFF
j_gene: TRBJ2-7; v_gene: TRBV3-1; d_gene: NA; abundance: few; CDR3nt: TGTGCCAGCAGCCAGTCGACAGGCGTGGTCTACGAGCAGTACTTC; CDR3aa: CASSQSTGVVYEQYF
j_gene: TRBJ1-1; v_gene: TRBV28; d_gene: TRBD1; abundance: NA; CDR3nt: TGTGCCAGCAATTCGGGACAGAAGGGGACTGAAGCTTTCTTT; CDR3aa: CASNSGQKGTEAFF
j_gene: TRBJ2-5; v_gene: TRBV5-1; d_gene: TRBD2; abundance: NA; CDR3nt: TGCGCCAGCAGCCCGACGGTAGCGGGGGGGGAAGAGACCCAGTACTTC; CDR3aa: CASSPTVAGGEETQYF
j_gene: TRBJ2-3; v_gene: TRBV13; d_gene: NA; abundance: NA; CDR3nt: TGTGCCAGCAGCTTAGAATCCGGGAGTAATACGCAGTATTTT; CDR3aa: CASSLESGSNTQYF
j_gene: TRBJ1-1; v_gene: TRBV4-3; d_gene: NA; abundance: few; CDR3nt: TGCGCCAGCAGCCAAGACGGCAGCTGGAACACTGAAGCTTTCTTT; CDR3aa: CASSQDGSWNTEAFF
j_gene: TRBJ2-1; v_gene: TRBV7-9; d_gene: NA; abundance: many; CDR3nt: TGTGCCAGCAGCATACCCCTCGAACAGGTGTTCAGGGACAATGAGCAGTTCTTC; CDR3aa: CASSIPLEQVFRDNEQFF
j_gene: TRBJ2-1; v_gene: TRBV7-6; d_gene: NA; abundance: NA; CDR3nt: TGTGCCAGCAGCTTAGATTTGGGGGGCGAGCAGTTCTTC; CDR3aa: CASSLDLGGEQFF
j_gene: TRBJ2-7; v_gene: TRBV7-8; d_gene: NA; abundance: many; CDR3nt: TGTGCCAGCAGCTTAGGAGTTCCCCCCTCCTACGAGCAGTACTTC; CDR3aa: CASSLGVPPSYEQYF
j_gene: TRBJ1-1; v_gene: TRBV27; d_gene: NA; abundance: NA; CDR3nt: TGTGCCAGCAGTTTAAGGCCGGGCTCGAACACTGAAGCTTTCTTT; CDR3aa: CASSLRPGSNTEAFF
j_gene: TRBJ2-2; v_gene: TRBV10-3; d_gene: NA; abundance: NA; CDR3nt: TGTGCCATCAGTGAGACCGACAAGGGGGGGACCGGGGAGCTGTTTTTT; CDR3aa: CAISETDKGGTGELFF
j_gene: TRBJ2-3; v_gene: TRBV9; d_gene: TRBD1; abundance: NA; CDR3nt: TGTGCCAGCAGCGTTACGACAGGGGGCATTTCAGATACGCAGTATTTT; CDR3aa: CASSVTTGGISDTQYF
j_gene: TRBJ2-7; v_gene: TRBV4-1; d_gene: TRBD1; abundance: few; CDR3nt: TGCGCCAGCAGCCAAGGACAGGGGAGTCCCTACGAGCAGTACTTC; CDR3aa: CASSQGQGSPYEQYF
j_gene: TRBJ1-1; v_gene: TRBV30; d_gene: NA; abundance: NA; CDR3nt: TGTGCCTGGAAGGAGTCGCCCGGGGTGAACACTGAAGCTTTCTTT; CDR3aa: CAWKESPGVNTEAFF
j_gene: TRBJ1-3; v_gene: TRBV28; d_gene: NA; abundance: few; CDR3nt: TGTGCCAGCAGGATGGAAGGGGGCTCTGGAAACACCATATATTTT; CDR3aa: CASRMEGGSGNTIYF
j_gene: TRBJ2-1; v_gene: TRBV4-1; d_gene: NA; abundance: NA; CDR3nt: TGCGCCAGCAGCCAAGAACACTTACCTTACAATGAGCAGTTCTTC; CDR3aa: CASSQEHLPYNEQFF
j_gene: TRBJ2-7; v_gene: TRBV4-1; d_gene: TRBD2; abundance: once; CDR3nt: TGCGCCAGCAGCCAAGGGCGGGGGGGCCGGGAGCAGTACTTC; CDR3aa: CASSQGRGGREQYF
j_gene: TRBJ2-7; v_gene: TRBV10-3; d_gene: NA; abundance: NA; CDR3nt: TGTGCCATCAGTGAGTCCTGGGGGGGACACCTTTGCGAGCAGTACTTC; CDR3aa: CAISESWGGHLCEQYF
j_gene: TRBJ1-1; v_gene: TRBV7-6; d_gene: TRBD1; abundance: few; CDR3nt: TGTGCCAGCAGCTTACGGGACAGGGGCCCTGAAGCTTTCTTT; CDR3aa: CASSLRDRGPEAFF
j_gene: TRBJ2-5; v_gene: TRBV12-3/TRBV12-4; d_gene: NA; abundance: NA; CDR3nt: TGTGCCAGCAGTTTAGGCCGACAGCACGGAGAGACCCAGTACTTC; CDR3aa: CASSLGRQHGETQYF
j_gene: TRBJ2-5; v_gene: TRBV2; d_gene: TRBD1; abundance: NA; CDR3nt: TGTGCCGGACAGGGAAGAGGAGAGACCCAGTACTTC; CDR3aa: CAGQGRGETQYF
j_gene: TRBJ2-3; v_gene: TRBV7-3; d_gene: NA; abundance: NA; CDR3nt: TGTGCCAGCAGCTTAATGGGGGGCGCAGATACGCAGTATTTT; CDR3aa: CASSLMGGADTQYF
j_gene: TRBJ2-3; v_gene: TRBV2; d_gene: TRBD2; abundance: few; CDR3nt: TGTGCCAGCAGCGCGACTAGCGGGGGGCCCACAGATACGCAGTATTTT; CDR3aa: CASSATSGGPTDTQYF
j_gene: TRBJ2-5; v_gene: TRBV20-1; d_gene: TRBD2; abundance: NA; CDR3nt: TGCAGTGCTAGAGGAAGAATAGCGGGGCTGGAGACCCAGTACTTC; CDR3aa: CSARGRIAGLETQYF
j_gene: TRBJ2-7; v_gene: TRBV6-5; d_gene: TRBD1; abundance: NA; CDR3nt: TGTGCCAGCTCTTGGACACAGGGGGATGAAGAGCAGTACTTC; CDR3aa: CASSWTQGDEEQYF
j_gene: TRBJ1-4; v_gene: TRBV7-2; d_gene: NA; abundance: few; CDR3nt: TGTGCCAGCAGCTCCCCCGGGGAATATGCAACTAATGAAAAACTGTTTTTT; CDR3aa: CASSSPGEYATNEKLFF
j_gene: TRBJ1-2; v_gene: TRBV20-1; d_gene: TRBD1; abundance: few; CDR3nt: TGCAGTGCTAGATTCGCAGGGGGCGACTATGGCTACACCTTC; CDR3aa: CSARFAGGDYGYTF
j_gene: TRBJ2-1; v_gene: TRBV7-3; d_gene: NA; abundance: many; CDR3nt: TGTGCCAGCAGCTTAATTGGGGGCAGTGAGCAGTTCTTC; CDR3aa: CASSLIGGSEQFF
j_gene: TRBJ2-3; v_gene: TRBV9; d_gene: TRBD2; abundance: NA; CDR3nt: TGTGCCAGCAGCAAAGCTAGCGGGGGAAGCACAGATACGCAGTATTTT; CDR3aa: CASSKASGGSTDTQYF
j_gene: TRBJ1-3; v_gene: TRBV7-9; d_gene: NA; abundance: many; CDR3nt: TGTGCCAGCAGCTTAGTGGCGGGGACACCGGGAAACACCATATATTTT; CDR3aa: CASSLVAGTPGNTIYF
j_gene: TRBJ1-1; v_gene: TRBV4-1; d_gene: NA; abundance: few; CDR3nt: TGCGCCAGCAGCCATCCTGGGACATTGAACACTGAAGCTTTCTTT; CDR3aa: CASSHPGTLNTEAFF
j_gene: TRBJ2-3; v_gene: TRBV7-6; d_gene: NA; abundance: NA; CDR3nt: TGTGCCAGCAGCGATGCGCAGTATTTT; CDR3aa: CASSDAQYF